These 20 T cell receptor beta chains were sequenced from one sample in a study of early T cells in non-severe SARS-CoV-2 infection listed by TCRdb under 2021. Receptor amplification or capture employed 5' RACE. The instrument given in TCRdb is NextSeq 500. The public reads were quality trimmed at Q25 with fastp and then assembled into clones with MiXCR by TCRdb, keeping productive beta chains. Duplicate CDR3 protein sequences are folded into a single record with the most common DNA and genes. The sample records around 86,000 distinct CDR3 sequences, under 15% of which are singletons. The top ten hold around 0.5% of the sample. The sample comprised whole blood. All receptors come from an adult who was a healthcare worker with PCR-confirmed SARS-CoV-2 infection or an uninfected control (not recorded which).

This sequence joins TRBV7-3 and TRBJ2-2; D not resolved. This CDR3 is built from 14 residues. Between the trimmed V and J ends, which lost 2 bases and 8 bases, there was a span of 12 bases. Per the germline V gene, CDR1 is SGHTA and CDR2 is FQGTGA. The CDR3 region is CASSLSGLPGELFF. Written as DNA, the CDR3 is TGTGCCAGCAGCTTATCCGGGTTGCCGGGGGAGCTGTTTTTT.

The CDR3 protein is CASSPAGFGYTF. CDR3 bases: TGTGCCAGCAGCCCAGCAGGGTTTGGCTACACCTTC. V gene TRBV7-2 combines with J gene TRBJ1-2; D is possibly TRBD1 (5 bases). The CDR3 sequence is 12 residues long. The V and J ends lost 5 bases and 7 bases respectively, with 11 bases between them. Germline V gene lookup returns CDR1 SGHTA and CDR2 FQGNSA.

This clonotype was observed at least ten times. The V gene is TRBV15, the J gene TRBJ1-5, with TRBD1 as a possible D gene (6 bases). The V and J ends lost 0 bases and 7 bases respectively, with 7 bases between them. This CDR3 is built from 13 residues. Looked up from germline, CDR1 is LNHNV and CDR2 is YYDKDF (reference sequence). The DNA for the CDR3 is TGTGCCACCAGCAGAGACAGGGGCCAGCCCCAGCATTTT. Its translation: CATSRDRGQPQHF.

The CDR3, as DNA: TGTGCCAGCAGCTTGTTGGAAATGGGAGATTCACCCCTCCACTTT. It yields the protein CASSLLEMGDSPLHF. This chain connects TRBV5-6 to TRBJ1-6; D is uncertain. V gave up 1 base and J gave up 8 bases, with 13 bases separating them. Germline CDR1 SGHDT, CDR2 YYEEEE. This CDR3 contains 15 residues.

In this sample, this clonotype turned up many times. V gene TRBV10-3 combines with J gene TRBJ2-1; 8 nucleotides align to TRBD1. The CDR3 length is 15 residues. The V gene end was trimmed by 6 bases and the J gene end by 0 bases; junction bases not matched to a gene: 4. From germline, CDR1 is ENHRY and CDR2 SYGVKD. The chain's CDR3 is CAIRPDRGSYNEQFF. Here the CDR3 DNA reads TGTGCCATCAGACCAGACAGGGGCTCCTACAATGAGCAGTTCTTC.

The rearrangement links TRBV9 to TRBJ2-3; 11 bases are a match to TRBD2. CDR1 SGDLS and CDR2 YYNGEE come from the germline V gene. V lost 3 bases and J lost 6; bases outside the gene matches: 9. CDR3 length equals 16 residues. This CDR3 reads CASSALAGGLRDTQYF. The CDR3 region has the DNA TGTGCCAGCAGCGCATTAGCGGGGGGGCTGAGGGATACGCAGTATTTT.

This clonotype has at least ten counts. The gene calls are TRBV6-5 and TRBJ1-2; D ambiguous. The germline V gene encodes CDR1 MNHEY and CDR2 SVGAGI. V gave up 2 bases and J gave up 4 bases, with 11 bases separating them. CDR3 length equals 14 residues. In DNA, the CDR3 is TGTGCCAGCAGTTACACCGCCAGAACCTATGGCTACACCTTC. As protein: CASSYTARTYGYTF.

This clonotype has ten or more counts. The J gene is TRBJ2-5, the V gene TRBV3-1; D call uncertain. Per the germline V gene, CDR1 is LGHDT and CDR2 is YNNKEL (reference sequence). Trimming pared 4 bases from V and 0 bases from J, leaving 3 bases between. The CDR3 is made up of 12 amino acids. The CDR3 sequence: CASSLYQETQYF. The DNA for the CDR3 is TGTGCCAGCAGCCTCTACCAAGAGACCCAGTACTTC.

The chain links TRBV6-4 to TRBJ1-2; 8 nucleotides align to TRBD1. Germline CDR1 MRHNA, CDR2 SNTAGT. CDR3 length: 16 amino acids. The V segment lost 4 bases and the J segment 1 base; nucleotides outside the gene matches: 8. The CDR3 bases are TGTGCCAGCAGTGGCCCGGACAGGGTGATTAACTATGGCTACACCTTC. Encoded protein: CASSGPDRVINYGYTF.

The chain links TRBV18 to TRBJ2-7, with D tentatively TRBD1 (5 bases). The CDR3 covers 13 residues. V lost 2 bases, J lost 5 bases, and 10 bases lay in between. The germline V gene encodes CDR1 KGHSH and CDR2 LQKENI. In DNA form, the CDR3 reads TGTGCCAGCTCACCAGTGCAGGGCGACGAGCAGTACGTC. Translation gives CASSPVQGDEQYV.

The chain is built from TRBV9 and TRBJ1-3; D is unclear. The CDR3 extends over 16 amino acids. CDR1 is SGDLS and CDR2 is YYNGEE in the germline V gene. Trimming stripped 4 bases from V and 7 bases from J, with 21 bases between. The CDR3 here is CASSLQPGSLGNTIYF. CDR3 nucleotides: TGTGCCAGCAGCCTTCAGCCCGGGAGCCTTGGGAACACCATATATTTT.

The sample holds a few counts of this clonotype. The chain joins TRBV5-4 to TRBJ2-5; no reliable D call. Trimming left V 1 base short and J 0 bases short, with 7 bases between. Looked up from germline, CDR1 is SGHNT and CDR2 is YYREEE (reference sequence). The CDR3 is made up of 14 amino acids. CDR3 bases: TGTGCCAGCAGCTTGTCCTTCTACCAAGAGACCCAGTACTTC. It codes for CASSLSFYQETQYF.

This clonotype came up a few times. This chain connects TRBV29-1 to TRBJ2-7; a weak D match, TRBD2 (5 bases). This CDR3 region has 13 residues. CDR1 and CDR2 from the germline V gene are SQVTM and ANQGSEA. V lost 8 bases and J lost 1, with 15 bases in between. CDR3 protein: CSPAGGRSYEQYV. The CDR3 DNA reads as TGCAGCCCCGCAGGAGGCAGGTCCTACGAGCAGTACGTC.

The chain is built from TRBV5-5 and TRBJ2-7; D possibly matches TRBD1 or TRBD2 (5 bases each). Germline V gene data show CDR1 as SGHKS and CDR2 as YYEKEE (reference sequence). V was trimmed by 4 bases and J by 7 bases, leaving 15 bases between them. CDR3 size: 13 residues. The chain's CDR3 is CASSRGPVEEQYV. DNA for the CDR3: TGTGCCAGCAGCCGGGGACCGGTGGAGGAGCAGTACGTC.

This sequence joins TRBV6-4 and TRBJ2-1, with D possibly TRBD1 on 5 matching bases. The germline V and J ends were trimmed by 3 bases and 2 bases, with 11 bases remaining between them. The CDR3 spans 15 residues. Germline V gene sequence: CDR1 MRHNA, CDR2 SNTAGT. The CDR3 is CASSEGQGAYNEQFF. CDR3 nucleotides: TGTGCCAGCAGTGAAGGTCAAGGGGCCTACAATGAGCAGTTCTTC.

The chain combines TRBV20-1 with TRBJ1-5; D might be TRBD1 (5 bases). Trimming removed 6 bases from V and 0 bases from J, with 9 bases in between. Germline V gene sequence: CDR1 DFQATT, CDR2 SNEGSKA (reference sequence). The length of the CDR3 is 13 residues. DNA of the CDR3: TGCAGTGCGAGGACATCTAGCAATCAGCCCCAGCATTTT. Encoded protein: CSARTSSNQPQHF.

This chain links TRBV5-1 with TRBJ2-5, with 8 positions matching TRBD1. This CDR3 is built from 15 residues. Germline CDR1 SGHRS, CDR2 YFSETQ. Germline trimming cut 4 bases from V and 4 bases from J; bases unmatched to any gene: 9. The CDR3 coding sequence is TGCGCCAGCAGCCTCACCGGACAGGGAAGAGAGACCCAGTACTTC. It encodes CASSLTGQGRETQYF.

At least ten counts were recorded for this clonotype. The V gene is TRBV6-6, the J gene TRBJ2-5; 9 bases match TRBD2. The CDR3 loop spans 14 amino acids. V lost 7 bases, J lost 5 bases, and 8 bases stayed unmatched. The germline CDR1 and CDR2 sequences are MNHNY and SVGAGI (reference sequence). This CDR3 reads CASMRAGGLETQYF. The CDR3 DNA follows: TGTGCCAGCATGCGAGCGGGGGGCCTGGAGACCCAGTACTTC.

The rearrangement joins TRBV7-9 to TRBJ1-1; D might be TRBD1 (6 bases). Germline assignment: CDR1 SEHNR and CDR2 FQNEAQ (reference sequence). The length of the CDR3 is 14 residues. V was shortened by 4 bases and J by 3 bases, with 12 bases between the two germline ends. CDR3 nucleotides: TGTGCCAGCAGCTCACTACCAGGGGACACTGAAGCTTTCTTT. Protein: CASSSLPGDTEAFF.

This clonotype turned up a few times. The V call is TRBV21-1, the J call TRBJ1-6; the table names TRBD1, a call not compared with the DNA. TRBV21-1 represents a pseudogene. The CDR3 extends over 18 amino acids. The CDR3 DNA reads TGTGCCAGCAGCAAAGCGGTGCAACCGGGACAGTATAATTCACCCCTCCACTTT. Amino acid sequence: CASSKAVQPGQYNSPLHF.